This TCR beta chain was obtained from a study of OX40 agonist ivuxolimab in advanced cancers. Across the whole study: One patient with hepatocellular carcinoma and two with cutaneous melanoma, three in all, had partial responses.

V lost 5 bases and J lost 5; bases outside the gene matches: 8. CDR3 length: 14 amino acids. CDR1 is PRHDT, CDR2 FYEKMQ, per germline (reference sequence). Blood sampling was done at baseline, cycle 4 day 1, and cycle 7 day 1. Sequencing used immunoSEQ multiplex PCR; TCRdb keeps in-frame clones, though not all of them. The data contain 98,000 or so clones, approximately 89% of them singletons. The material was CD4+ or CD8+ T cells sorted from blood, obtained in a trial of the OX40 agonist ivuxolimab. This sequence was found in an adult with an advanced solid tumor such as melanoma, head and neck, liver or kidney cancer. The chain recombines TRBV13 with TRBJ1-1, with TRBD1 matching 7 bases. CDR3 residues: CASSHDRVTTEAFF. Written as DNA, the CDR3 is TGTGCCAGCAGCCACGACAGGGTCACGACTGAAGCTTTCTTT.